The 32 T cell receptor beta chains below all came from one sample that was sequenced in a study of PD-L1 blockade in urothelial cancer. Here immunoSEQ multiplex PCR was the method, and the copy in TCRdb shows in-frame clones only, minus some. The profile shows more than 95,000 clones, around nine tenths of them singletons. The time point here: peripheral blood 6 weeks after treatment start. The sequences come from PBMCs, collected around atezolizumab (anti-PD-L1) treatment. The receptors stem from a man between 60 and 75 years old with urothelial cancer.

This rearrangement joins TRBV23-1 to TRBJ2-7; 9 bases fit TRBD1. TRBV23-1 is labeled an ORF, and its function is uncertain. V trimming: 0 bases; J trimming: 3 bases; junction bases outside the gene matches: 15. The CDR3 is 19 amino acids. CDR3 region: CASSQSFHRQGDRYYEQYF. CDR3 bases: TGCGCCAGCAGTCAATCATTCCATAGACAGGGGGATCGGTACTACGAGCAGTACTTC.

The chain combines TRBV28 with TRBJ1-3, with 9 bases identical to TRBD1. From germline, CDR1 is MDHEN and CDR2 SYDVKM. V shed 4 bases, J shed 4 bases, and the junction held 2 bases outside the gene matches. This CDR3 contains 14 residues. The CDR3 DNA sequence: TGTGCCAGCAGTTCCGGGACAGGGGGAAACACCATATATTTT. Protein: CASSSGTGGNTIYF.

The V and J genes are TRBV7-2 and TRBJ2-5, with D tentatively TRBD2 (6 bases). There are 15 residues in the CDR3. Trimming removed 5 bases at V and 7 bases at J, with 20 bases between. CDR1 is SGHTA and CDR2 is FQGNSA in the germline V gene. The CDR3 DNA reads TGTGCCAGCAGCCCCGACCGACTAGATACATCGACCCAGTACTTC. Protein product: CASSPDRLDTSTQYF.

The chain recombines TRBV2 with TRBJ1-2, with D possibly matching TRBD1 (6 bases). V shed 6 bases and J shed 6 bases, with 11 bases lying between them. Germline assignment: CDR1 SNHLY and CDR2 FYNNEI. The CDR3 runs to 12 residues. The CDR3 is CASRDRTDGYTF. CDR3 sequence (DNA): TGTGCCAGCAGAGACAGGACCGATGGCTACACCTTC.

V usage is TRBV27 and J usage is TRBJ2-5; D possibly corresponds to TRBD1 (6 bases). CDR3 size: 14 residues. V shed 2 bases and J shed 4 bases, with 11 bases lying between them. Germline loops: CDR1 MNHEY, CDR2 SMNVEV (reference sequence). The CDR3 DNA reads TGTGCCAGCAGTTTACAGGCAGGGGTAGAGACCCAGTACTTC. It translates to CASSLQAGVETQYF.

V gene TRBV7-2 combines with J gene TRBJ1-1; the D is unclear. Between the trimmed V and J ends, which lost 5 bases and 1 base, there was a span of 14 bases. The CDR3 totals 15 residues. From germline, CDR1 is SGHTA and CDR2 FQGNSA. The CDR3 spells CASSPETVPNTEAFF. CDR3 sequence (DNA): TGTGCCAGCAGCCCGGAGACGGTTCCGAACACTGAAGCTTTCTTT.

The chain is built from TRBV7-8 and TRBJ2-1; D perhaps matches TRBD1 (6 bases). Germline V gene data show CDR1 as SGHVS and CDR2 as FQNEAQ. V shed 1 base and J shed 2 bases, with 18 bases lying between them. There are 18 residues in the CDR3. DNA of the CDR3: TGTGCCAGCAGCTTAGGGCCAAGGGGGTCAGGAACCTACAATGAGCAGTTCTTC. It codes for CASSLGPRGSGTYNEQFF.

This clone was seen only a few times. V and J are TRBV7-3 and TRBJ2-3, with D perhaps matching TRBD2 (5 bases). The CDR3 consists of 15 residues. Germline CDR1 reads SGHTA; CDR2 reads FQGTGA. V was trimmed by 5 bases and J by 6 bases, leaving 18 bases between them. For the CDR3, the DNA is TGTGCCAGCAGCGTAAGGCTAGGCGGGCTCGATACGCAGTATTTT. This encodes CASSVRLGGLDTQYF. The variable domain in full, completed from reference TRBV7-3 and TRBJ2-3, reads GAGVSQTPSNKVTEKGKYVELRCDPISGHTALYWYRQSLGQGPEFLIYFQGTGAADDSGLPNDRFFAVRPEGSVSTLKIQRTERGDSAVYLCASSVRLGGLDTQYFGPGTRLTVL.

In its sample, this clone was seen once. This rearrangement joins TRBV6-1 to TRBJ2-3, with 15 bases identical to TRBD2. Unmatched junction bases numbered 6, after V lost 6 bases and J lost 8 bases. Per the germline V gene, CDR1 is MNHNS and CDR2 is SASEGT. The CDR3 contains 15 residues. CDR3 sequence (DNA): TGTGCCAGCAGGGGACTAGCGGGGGGCCCAGCTACGCAGTATTTT. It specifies CASRGLAGGPATQYF.

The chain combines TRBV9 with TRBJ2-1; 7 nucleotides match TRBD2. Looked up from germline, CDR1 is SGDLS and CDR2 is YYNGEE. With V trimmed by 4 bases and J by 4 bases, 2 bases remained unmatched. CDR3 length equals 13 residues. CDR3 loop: CASSPGGYNEQFF. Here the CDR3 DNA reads TGTGCCAGCAGCCCGGGGGGATACAATGAGCAGTTCTTC.

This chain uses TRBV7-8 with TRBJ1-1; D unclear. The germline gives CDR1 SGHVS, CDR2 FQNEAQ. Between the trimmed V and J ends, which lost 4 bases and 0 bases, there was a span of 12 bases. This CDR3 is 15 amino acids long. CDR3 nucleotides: TGTGCCAGCAGCTATGAGGCGGGGTTGAACACTGAAGCTTTCTTT. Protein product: CASSYEAGLNTEAFF. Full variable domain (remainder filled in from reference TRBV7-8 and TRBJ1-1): GAGVSQSPRYKVAKRGQDVALRCDPISGHVSLFWYQQALGQGPEFLTYFQNEAQLDKSGLPSDRFFAERPEGSVSTLKIQRTQQEDSAVYLCASSYEAGLNTEAFFGQGTRLTVV.

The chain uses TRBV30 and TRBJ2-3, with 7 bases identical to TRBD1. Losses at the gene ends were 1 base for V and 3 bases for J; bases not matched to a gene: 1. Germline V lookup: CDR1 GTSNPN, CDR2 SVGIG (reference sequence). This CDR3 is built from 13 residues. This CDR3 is CAWSGTGTDTQYF. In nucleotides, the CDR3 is TGTGCCTGGAGTGGGACAGGAACAGATACGCAGTATTTT.

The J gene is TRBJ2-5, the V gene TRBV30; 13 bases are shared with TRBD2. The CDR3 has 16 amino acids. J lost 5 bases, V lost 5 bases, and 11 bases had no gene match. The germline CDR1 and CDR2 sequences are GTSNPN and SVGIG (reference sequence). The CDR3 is CAWQYGLAGARETQYF. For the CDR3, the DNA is TGTGCCTGGCAATATGGACTAGCGGGAGCACGGGAGACCCAGTACTTC.

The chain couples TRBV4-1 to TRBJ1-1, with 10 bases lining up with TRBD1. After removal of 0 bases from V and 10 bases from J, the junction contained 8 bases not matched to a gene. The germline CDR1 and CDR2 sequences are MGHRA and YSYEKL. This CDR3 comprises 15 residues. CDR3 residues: CASSQEAGTGVGAFF. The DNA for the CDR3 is TGCGCCAGCAGCCAAGAAGCAGGGACAGGGGTTGGAGCTTTCTTT.

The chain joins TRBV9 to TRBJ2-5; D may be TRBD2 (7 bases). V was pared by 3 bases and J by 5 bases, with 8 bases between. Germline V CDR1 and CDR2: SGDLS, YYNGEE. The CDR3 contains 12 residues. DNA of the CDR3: TGTGCCAGCAGCGGGGGGGGCGAGACCCAGTACTTC. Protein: CASSGGGETQYF.

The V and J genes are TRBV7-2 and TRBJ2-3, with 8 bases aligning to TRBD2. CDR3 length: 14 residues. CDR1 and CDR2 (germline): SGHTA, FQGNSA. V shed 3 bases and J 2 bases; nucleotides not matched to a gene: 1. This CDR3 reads CASSFSGNTDTQYF. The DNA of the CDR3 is TGTGCCAGCAGCTTTAGCGGGAACACAGATACGCAGTATTTT.

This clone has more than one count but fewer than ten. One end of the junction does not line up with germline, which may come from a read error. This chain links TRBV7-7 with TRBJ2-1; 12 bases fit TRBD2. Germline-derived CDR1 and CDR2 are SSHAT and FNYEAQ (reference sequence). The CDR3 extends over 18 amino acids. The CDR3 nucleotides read TGTGCTAGCAGCCCCGGGACTAGCGGGTTGACAGCCTACAATGAGCAGTTCTTC. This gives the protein CASSPGTSGLTAYNEQFF. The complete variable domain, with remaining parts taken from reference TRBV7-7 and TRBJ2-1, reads GAGVSQSPRYKVTKRGQDVTLRCDPISSHATLYWYQQALGQGPEFLTYFNYEAQPDKSGLPSDRFSAERPEGSISTLTIQRTEQRDSAMYRCASSPGTSGLTAYNEQFFGPGTRLTVL.

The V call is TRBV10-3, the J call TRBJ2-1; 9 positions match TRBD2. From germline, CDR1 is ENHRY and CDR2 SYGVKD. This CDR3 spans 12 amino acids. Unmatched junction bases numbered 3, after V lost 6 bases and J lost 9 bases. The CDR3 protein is CAIRGLAGEQFF. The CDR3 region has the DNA TGTGCCATCAGGGGACTAGCTGGTGAGCAGTTCTTC.

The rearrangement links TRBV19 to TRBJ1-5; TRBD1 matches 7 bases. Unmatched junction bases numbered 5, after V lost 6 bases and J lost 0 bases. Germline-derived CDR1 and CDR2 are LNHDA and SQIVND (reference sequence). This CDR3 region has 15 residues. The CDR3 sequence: CASRGQVDSNQPQHF. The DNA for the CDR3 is TGTGCCAGTAGAGGACAGGTAGATAGCAATCAGCCCCAGCATTTT.

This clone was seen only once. CDR3 DNA sequence: TGTGCCAGCAGCCCCGAGGATGCTAGCGGGAATGAGCAGTTCTTC. Its protein product is CASSPEDASGNEQFF. V gene TRBV4-2 combines with J gene TRBJ2-1; 8 nucleotides match TRBD2. Per germline, CDR1 LGHNA and CDR2 YNFKEQ. V lost 4 bases and J lost 7; bases outside the gene matches: 9. The CDR3 spans 15 residues.

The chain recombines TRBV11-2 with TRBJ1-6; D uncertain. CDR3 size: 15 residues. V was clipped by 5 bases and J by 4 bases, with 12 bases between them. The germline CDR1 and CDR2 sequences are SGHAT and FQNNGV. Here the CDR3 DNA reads TGTGCCAGCAGCCCAACCGCCGGTTATAATTCACCCCTCCACTTT. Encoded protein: CASSPTAGYNSPLHF.

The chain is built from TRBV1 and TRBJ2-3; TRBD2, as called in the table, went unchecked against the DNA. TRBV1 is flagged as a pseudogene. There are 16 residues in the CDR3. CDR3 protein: CTSSPVVPGGTDTQYF. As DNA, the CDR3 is TGCACCAGCAGCCCCGTGGTTCCGGGGGGCACAGATACGCAGTATTTT.

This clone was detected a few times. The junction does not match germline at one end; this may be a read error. The CDR3 coding sequence is TGTGCCAGCAGTTCCCCAGGGGCCACCGGGGATCTGTTTTTT. It yields the protein CASSSPGATGDLFF. The rearrangement joins TRBV28 to TRBJ2-2, with D possibly being TRBD1 (6 bases). This CDR3 is built from 14 residues. Germline V gives CDR1 MDHEN, CDR2 SYDVKM.

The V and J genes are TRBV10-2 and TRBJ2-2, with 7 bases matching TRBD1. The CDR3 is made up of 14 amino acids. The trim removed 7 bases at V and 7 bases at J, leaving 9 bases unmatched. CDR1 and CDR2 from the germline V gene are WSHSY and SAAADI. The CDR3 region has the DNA TGCGCCAGCATCCTCAGGGGGTTTGGCGGGGAGCTGTTTTTT. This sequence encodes CASILRGFGGELFF.

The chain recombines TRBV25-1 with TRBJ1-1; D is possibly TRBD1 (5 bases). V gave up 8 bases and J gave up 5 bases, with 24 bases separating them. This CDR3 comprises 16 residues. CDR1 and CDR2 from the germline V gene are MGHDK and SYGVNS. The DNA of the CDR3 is TGTGCCAGCGTCCCCTCGGACACCGGCTGGGTAACTGAAGCTTTCTTT. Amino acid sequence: CASVPSDTGWVTEAFF.

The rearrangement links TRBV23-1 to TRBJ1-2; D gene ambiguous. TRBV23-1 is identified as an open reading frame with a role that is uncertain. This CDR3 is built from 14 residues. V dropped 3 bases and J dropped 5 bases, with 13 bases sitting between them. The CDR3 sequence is CASSHVLGGYGYTF. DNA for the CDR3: TGCGCCAGCAGTCATGTGCTGGGAGGGTATGGCTACACCTTC.

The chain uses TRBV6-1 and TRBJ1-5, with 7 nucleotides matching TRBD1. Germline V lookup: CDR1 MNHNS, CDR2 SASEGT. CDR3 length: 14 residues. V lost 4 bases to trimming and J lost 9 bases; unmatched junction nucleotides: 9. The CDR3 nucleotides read TGTGCCAGCAGTGGATCCGGGACAGTTTGGCCCCAGCATTTT. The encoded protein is CASSGSGTVWPQHF.

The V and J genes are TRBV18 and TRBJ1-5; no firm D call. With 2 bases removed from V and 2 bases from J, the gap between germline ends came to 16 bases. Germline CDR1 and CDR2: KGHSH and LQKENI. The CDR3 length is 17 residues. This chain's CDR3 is CASSPSTPKGGNQPQHF. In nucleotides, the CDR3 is TGTGCCAGCTCACCAAGCACGCCCAAGGGAGGCAATCAGCCCCAGCATTTT.

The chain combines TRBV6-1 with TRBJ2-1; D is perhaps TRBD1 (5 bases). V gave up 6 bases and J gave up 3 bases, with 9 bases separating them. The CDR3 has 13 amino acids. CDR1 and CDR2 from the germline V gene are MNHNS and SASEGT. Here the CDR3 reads CASSQTDYNEQFF. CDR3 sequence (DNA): TGTGCCAGCAGCCAGACAGACTACAATGAGCAGTTCTTC.

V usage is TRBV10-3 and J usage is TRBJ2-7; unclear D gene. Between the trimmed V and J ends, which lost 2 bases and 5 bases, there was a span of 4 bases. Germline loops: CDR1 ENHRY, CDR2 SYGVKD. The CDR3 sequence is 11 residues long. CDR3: CAISEVNEQYF. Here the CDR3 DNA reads TGTGCCATCAGTGAGGTTAACGAGCAGTACTTC.

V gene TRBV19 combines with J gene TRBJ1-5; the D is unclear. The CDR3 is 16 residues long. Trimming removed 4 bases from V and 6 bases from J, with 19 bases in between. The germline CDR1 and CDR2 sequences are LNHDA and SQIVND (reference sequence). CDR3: CASSTPFGEAGQPQHF. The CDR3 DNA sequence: TGTGCCAGTAGTACCCCCTTCGGGGAGGCCGGTCAGCCCCAGCATTTT.

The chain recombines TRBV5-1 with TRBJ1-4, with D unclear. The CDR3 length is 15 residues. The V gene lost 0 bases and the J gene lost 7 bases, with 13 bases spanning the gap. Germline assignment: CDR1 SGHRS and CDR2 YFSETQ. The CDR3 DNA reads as TGCGCCAGCAGCTTGGTTTCCTCATCGGGTGAAAAACTGTTTTTT. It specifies CASSLVSSSGEKLFF.